One and the same sample provided the 2 T cell receptor beta chains below, sequenced in a study of blood T cells in healthy people across ages. Sample-barcoded 5' priming and a J-beta primer mix drove a second PCR of about 6 to 12 cycles. TCRdb reprocessed the 5' RACE reads via MiXCR and lists one record per CDR3 protein. Among about 730,000 distinct CDR3 sequences listed, roughly 47% were seen once. The material sequenced was blood. The receptors originated from an older woman in good health.

This clonotype was seen more than once but under ten times. The chain is built from TRBV4-1 and TRBJ2-1; D remains unclear. V was pared by 0 bases and J by 7 bases, with 16 bases between. Germline V gene sequence: CDR1 MGHRA, CDR2 YSYEKL. The CDR3 runs to 16 residues. The CDR3 coding sequence is TGCGCCAGCAGCCAAGAGAGTGGCTCTGATGGGAATGAGCAGTTCTTC. It translates to CASSQESGSDGNEQFF.

This clonotype showed up many times. V is TRBV3-1 and J is TRBJ2-7, with TRBD2 matching over 7 bases. Near its end, the DNA agrees better with TRBJ2-5, so the J call may be wrong. Per germline, CDR1 LGHDT and CDR2 YNNKEL (reference sequence). The CDR3 sequence is 14 residues long. In DNA form, the CDR3 reads TGTGCCAGCAGCCTTCCCGGGGGAGGGGAGACCCAGTACTTC. Amino acid sequence: CASSLPGGGETQYF.